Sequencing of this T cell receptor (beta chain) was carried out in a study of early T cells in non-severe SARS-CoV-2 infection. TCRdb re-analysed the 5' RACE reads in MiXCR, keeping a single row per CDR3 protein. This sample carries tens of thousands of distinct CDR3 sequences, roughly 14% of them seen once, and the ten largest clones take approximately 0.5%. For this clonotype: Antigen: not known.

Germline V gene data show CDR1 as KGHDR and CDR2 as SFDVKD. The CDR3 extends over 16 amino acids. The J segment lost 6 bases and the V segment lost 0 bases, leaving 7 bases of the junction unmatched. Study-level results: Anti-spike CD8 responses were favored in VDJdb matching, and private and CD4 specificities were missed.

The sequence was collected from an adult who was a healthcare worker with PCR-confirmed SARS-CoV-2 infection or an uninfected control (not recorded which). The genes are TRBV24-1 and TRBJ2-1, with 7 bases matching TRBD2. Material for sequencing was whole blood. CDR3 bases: TGTGCCACCAGTGATTTGCACCGCGGGGGTATCAATGAGCAGTTCTTC. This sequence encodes CATSDLHRGGINEQFF.